Below are 14 T cell receptor beta chains sequenced from a single sample in a study of response to subunit inactivated influenza vaccine. TCRdb re-analysed the RT-PCR reads in MiXCR, keeping a single row per CDR3 protein. The sample has a few hundred thousand distinct CDR3 sequences, approximately 7.8% seen once. The material was PBMCs from blood, obtained approximately 25 months after vaccination. Every receptor here comes from a man between 50 and 69 years old who received an inactivated influenza vaccine.

This chain joins TRBV2 and TRBJ1-1, with 7 positions matching TRBD1. Per germline, CDR1 SNHLY and CDR2 FYNNEI. V was pared by 5 bases and J by 10 bases, with 4 bases of the junction left unmatched. The CDR3 length is 11 residues. CDR3 nucleotide sequence: TGTGCCAGCAGTCCCCCAGGGGGAGCTTTCTTT. Residues: CASSPPGGAFF.

At least ten counts were recorded for this clonotype. The chain has TRBV3-1 and TRBJ1-6; TRBD1 agrees at 8 bases. The CDR3 has 17 amino acids. With 1 base clipped from V and 5 bases from J, the junction kept 7 bases outside the gene matches. In germline, CDR1 is LGHDT, CDR2 YNNKEL (reference sequence). CDR3 DNA: TGTGCCAGCAGCCAAGGGCCAGGGGGCTTCAATAATTCACCCCTCCACTTT. It codes for CASSQGPGGFNNSPLHF.

This clonotype was observed many times. The V call is TRBV20-1, the J call TRBJ1-1; TRBD1 agrees at 10 bases. Losses at the gene ends were 5 bases for V and 5 bases for J; bases not matched to a gene: 8. The germline gives CDR1 DFQATT, CDR2 SNEGSKA (reference sequence). The CDR3 sequence is 14 residues long. The CDR3 DNA reads as TGCAGTGCTCTATCCGGGACAGGGGCAACTGAAGCTTTCTTT. Translating gives CSALSGTGATEAFF.

This chain connects TRBV7-2 to TRBJ2-3; 12 bases align to TRBD2. The CDR3 sequence is 18 residues long. In germline, CDR1 is SGHTA, CDR2 FQGNSA. J gave up 1 base and V 2 bases, and 7 bases lay outside the gene matches. The CDR3 spells CASSLTLAGGRGTDTQYF. CDR3 in DNA: TGTGCCAGCAGCTTAACCCTAGCGGGGGGGCGGGGCACAGATACGCAGTATTTT.

This chain connects TRBV4-3 to TRBJ2-1; 10 bases are a match to TRBD2. This CDR3 spans 16 amino acids. In germline, CDR1 is LGHNA, CDR2 YSLEER. The V segment lost 0 bases and the J segment 7 bases; nucleotides outside the gene matches: 6. In nucleotides, the CDR3 is TGCGCCAGCAGCCAAGATGGAGCGGGGGGGTTGAATGAGCAGTTCTTC. It encodes CASSQDGAGGLNEQFF.

In this sample, this clonotype turned up a few times. This sequence joins TRBV7-2 and TRBJ2-7; 7 bases are a match to TRBD1. Per germline, CDR1 SGHTA and CDR2 FQGNSA. This CDR3 is built from 15 residues. The trim removed 1 base at V and 0 bases at J, leaving 3 bases unmatched. The CDR3 DNA reads TGTGCCAGCAGCTTAGGTGGGACAGCCTCCTACGAGCAGTACTTC. Protein sequence: CASSLGGTASYEQYF.

The chain employs TRBV19 and TRBJ2-2, with a tentative D call TRBD1 (6 bases). Germline assignment: CDR1 LNHDA and CDR2 SQIVND (reference sequence). This CDR3 has 17 amino acids. V was shortened by 10 bases and J by 0 bases, with 21 bases between the two germline ends. CDR3 coding DNA: TGTGCCATCAGCCCCGGGTTCGGGACAACGAACACCGGGGAGCTGTTTTTT. Encoded protein: CAISPGFGTTNTGELFF.

This clonotype was seen a few times. The chain employs TRBV7-8 and TRBJ1-5; TRBD1 agrees at 7 bases. The CDR3 is 14 residues long. The ends lost 5 bases at V and 5 bases at J; junction bases unmatched: 6. Germline CDR1 and CDR2: SGHVS and FQNEAQ. The CDR3 reads CASSRNTGDQPQHF. The DNA for the CDR3 is TGTGCCAGCAGCCGCAATACAGGGGATCAGCCCCAGCATTTT. The full variable domain, its missing parts supplied by reference TRBV7-8 and TRBJ1-5, is GAGVSQSPRYKVAKRGQDVALRCDPISGHVSLFWYQQALGQGPEFLTYFQNEAQLDKSGLPSDRFFAERPEGSVSTLKIQRTQQEDSAVYLCASSRNTGDQPQHFGDGTRLSIL.

This clonotype was counted ten times or more. This chain links TRBV11-3 with TRBJ2-3; perhaps TRBD2 as D (5 bases). The CDR3 length is 13 residues. Trimming cost V 1 base and J 6 bases, with 8 bases left between them. Germline V CDR1 and CDR2: SGHNT, YENEEA. This CDR3 is CASSLVGGDTQYF. The CDR3 DNA reads as TGTGCCAGCAGCTTAGTCGGCGGGGATACGCAGTATTTT.

This rearrangement joins TRBV11-2 to TRBJ2-2; perhaps D is TRBD1 or TRBD2 (6 bases each). Germline CDR1 and CDR2: SGHAT and FQNNGV. Trimming took off 1 base at V and 7 bases at J, with 25 bases between the two ends. CDR3 length: 19 amino acids. This chain's CDR3 is CASSLGGPGAPNRIGELFF. CDR3 DNA: TGTGCCAGCAGCTTAGGGGGTCCGGGGGCGCCTAATAGGATCGGGGAGCTGTTTTTT. The whole variable domain, filled in from reference TRBV11-2 and TRBJ2-2, reads EAGVAQSPRYKIIEKRQSVAFWCNPISGHATLYWYQQILGQGPKLLIQFQNNGVVDDSQLPKDRFSAERLKGVDSTLKIQPAKLEDSAVYLCASSLGGPGAPNRIGELFFGEGSRLTVL.

This clonotype was counted a few times. The chain recombines TRBV30 with TRBJ2-1; 8 bases match TRBD2. The germline V gene encodes CDR1 GTSNPN and CDR2 SVGIG (reference sequence). The ends lost 7 bases at V and 7 bases at J; junction bases unmatched: 6. The CDR3 is 12 residues long. The CDR3 DNA reads as TGTGCCTTGACGGGGGGGCGGAATGAGCAGTTCTTC. Protein sequence: CALTGGRNEQFF.

This clonotype was observed a handful of times. This chain links TRBV2 with TRBJ1-5; the D is unclear. V shed 2 bases and J shed 8 bases, with 10 bases lying between them. The CDR3 has 13 residues. Germline CDR1 is SNHLY and CDR2 is FYNNEI. In nucleotides, the CDR3 is TGTGCCAGCAGTGAAATGCCCGGGGAGCCCCAGCATTTT. Encoded protein: CASSEMPGEPQHF. Variable domain in full (rest from reference TRBV2 and TRBJ1-5): EPEVTQTPSHQVTQMGQEVILRCVPISNHLYFYWYRQILGQKVEFLVSFYNNEISEKSEIFDDQFSVERPDGSNFTLKIRSTKLEDSAMYFCASSEMPGEPQHFGDGTRLSIL.

The chain links TRBV10-1 to TRBJ2-1; no definite D call. This CDR3 has 13 amino acids. Germline loops: CDR1 WNHNN, CDR2 SYGVQD (reference sequence). V was pared by 4 bases and J by 7 bases, with 11 bases between. CDR3 nucleotide sequence: TGCGCCAGCAGTGGGTTGAAATTGAATGAGCAGTTCTTC. It codes for CASSGLKLNEQFF.

This clonotype was observed a few times. CDR3 DNA sequence: TGTGCCAGCAGCCCCGGGACTAGGGGCTCGGGGGCCAACGTCCTGACTTTC. It specifies CASSPGTRGSGANVLTF. V is TRBV7-9 and J is TRBJ2-6; 8 bases match TRBD2. The CDR3 sequence is 17 residues long. In germline, CDR1 is SEHNR, CDR2 FQNEAQ (reference sequence). Trimming took 5 bases from V and 4 from J; bases not matched to a gene: 10. Based on the CDR3 plus reference TRBV7-9 and TRBJ2-6, the full variable domain is DTGVSQNPRHKITKRGQNVTFRCDPISEHNRLYWYRQTLGQGPEFLTYFQNEAQLEKSRLLSDRFSAERPKGSFSTLEIQRTEQGDSAMYLCASSPGTRGSGANVLTFGAGSRLTVL.